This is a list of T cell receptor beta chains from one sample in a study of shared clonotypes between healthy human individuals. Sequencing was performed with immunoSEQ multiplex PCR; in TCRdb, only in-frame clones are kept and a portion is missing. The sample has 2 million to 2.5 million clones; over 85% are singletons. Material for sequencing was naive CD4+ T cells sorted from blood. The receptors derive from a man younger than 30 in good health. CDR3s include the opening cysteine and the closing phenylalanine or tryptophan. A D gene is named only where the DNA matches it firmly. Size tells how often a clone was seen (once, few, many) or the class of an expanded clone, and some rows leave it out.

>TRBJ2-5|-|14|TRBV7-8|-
TGTGCCAGCAGCTTTAACAGGGTGGGAGAGACCCAGTACTTC
CASSFNRVGETQYF
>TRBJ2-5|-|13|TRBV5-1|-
TGCGCCAGCAGCTCGACTCGGCAAGAGACCCAGTACTTC
CASSSTRQETQYF
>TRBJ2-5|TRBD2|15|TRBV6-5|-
TGTGCCAGCAGTTACTCGCTAGCGGGAGGGGAGACCCAGTACTTC
CASSYSLAGGETQYF
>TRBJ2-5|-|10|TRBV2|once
TGTGCCAGCGGCTCGGAGACCCAGTACTTC
CASGSETQYF
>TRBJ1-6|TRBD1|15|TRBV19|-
TGTGCCAGTAGTATCCGGGACAGGGCCGGTTCACCCCTCCACTTT
CASSIRDRAGSPLHF
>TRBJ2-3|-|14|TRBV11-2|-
TGTGCCAGCCGGAGAGGACTTAGTGTAGATACGCAGTATTTT
CASRRGLSVDTQYF
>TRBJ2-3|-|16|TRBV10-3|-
TGTGCCATCAGTGAGTCGGAGGGATTGGTCACAGATACGCAGTATTTT
CAISESEGLVTDTQYF
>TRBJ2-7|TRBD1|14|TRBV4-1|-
TGCGCCAGCAGCTCTTGGACAGGGTCCCACGAGCAGTACTTC
CASSSWTGSHEQYF
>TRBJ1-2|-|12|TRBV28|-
TGTGCCAGCAGCCCTGAGGGGAATGGCTACACCTTC
CASSPEGNGYTF
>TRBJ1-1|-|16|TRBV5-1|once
TGCGCCAGCAGCTTGGGGGGAACACAGGGAAGGACTGAAGCTTTCTTT
CASSLGGTQGRTEAFF
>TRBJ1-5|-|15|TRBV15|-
TGTGCCACCAGCAGAGTCGACAGCGATAATCAGCCCCAGCATTTT
CATSRVDSDNQPQHF